The 25 T cell receptor beta chains below were found in one sample sequenced in a study of control samples from healthy donors and cancer patients. The method was immunoSEQ multiplex PCR; TCRdb's version includes in-frame clones alone and lacks a portion of them. In the table there are 120,000 or so clones, about 89% of which are singletons. Sequencing was carried out using blood. These receptors were obtained from a man aged 55 to 70 in good health.

The count of this clone is one. DNA for the CDR3: TGTGCCAGCAGCAGGACAGGACCTGAAGCTTTCTTT. It specifies CASSRTGPEAFF. The rearrangement joins TRBV11-2 to TRBJ1-1; 7 positions match TRBD1. Germline loops: CDR1 SGHAT, CDR2 FQNNGV. V lost 5 bases, J lost 6 bases, and 3 bases stayed unmatched. The CDR3 covers 12 residues.

This chain uses TRBV7-4 with TRBJ2-1; D is possibly TRBD2 (5 bases). This CDR3 region has 14 residues. Trimming removed 3 bases from V and 7 bases from J, with 13 bases in between. CDR1 and CDR2 from the germline V gene are SGHVT and SQSDAQ. Here the CDR3 reads CASSLITSSNEQFF. The DNA of the CDR3 is TGTGCCAGCAGCTTGATTACTAGTTCGAATGAGCAGTTCTTC.

V and J are TRBV28 and TRBJ1-5; D is possibly TRBD1 (5 bases). The CDR3 is made up of 13 amino acids. The germline V and J ends were trimmed by 3 bases and 7 bases, with 10 bases remaining between them. Germline values: CDR1 MDHEN, CDR2 SYDVKM. The DNA of the CDR3 is TGTGCCAGCAGTTTTTGGGGGACCCAGCCCCAGCATTTT. Its protein product is CASSFWGTQPQHF.

The chain employs TRBV28 and TRBJ2-7, with 10 bases that match TRBD1. The CDR3 is made up of 15 amino acids. V lost 3 bases and J lost 4; bases outside the gene matches: 6. Germline CDR1 MDHEN, CDR2 SYDVKM. The chain's CDR3 is CASSFPWTGGYEQYF. CDR3 sequence (DNA): TGTGCCAGCAGTTTCCCATGGACAGGGGGTTACGAGCAGTACTTC.

J is TRBJ2-3 and V is TRBV11-2; D is undetermined. V shed 2 bases and J shed 2 bases, with 17 bases lying between them. The CDR3 runs 17 residues. The V gene's germline CDR1 is SGHAT and CDR2 FQNNGV. The CDR3 DNA follows: TGTGCCAGCAGCTTACACTCTTCTTCGCCGTCCACAGATACGCAGTATTTT. Translated: CASSLHSSSPSTDTQYF.

This rearrangement joins TRBV24-1 to TRBJ2-2, with D uncertain. The CDR3 totals 14 residues. Looked up from germline, CDR1 is KGHDR and CDR2 is SFDVKD. The V end lost 7 bases, the J end lost 1 base, and 9 bases lay between the germline ends. DNA of the CDR3: TGTGCCACCAGGGGGATGATGAACACCGGGGAGCTGTTTTTT. Translating gives CATRGMMNTGELFF.

The J gene is TRBJ2-5, the V gene TRBV5-1; 7 nucleotides align to TRBD1. Germline V gives CDR1 SGHRS, CDR2 YFSETQ. The J segment lost 4 bases and the V segment lost 4 bases, leaving 13 bases of the junction unmatched. The CDR3 contains 16 residues. CDR3 loop: CASSRQGQDIGETQYF. For the CDR3, the DNA is TGCGCCAGCAGCCGGCAAGGACAGGATATTGGAGAGACCCAGTACTTC.

The chain carries TRBV3-1 (or the pseudogene TRBV3-2) and TRBJ1-2; D is perhaps TRBD1 (6 bases). In germline, CDR1 is LGHDT, CDR2 YNNKEL (reference sequence). This CDR3 comprises 13 residues. The V gene lost 5 bases and the J gene lost 4 bases, with 11 bases spanning the gap. In nucleotides, the CDR3 is TGTGCCAGCAGCTCAAGGGGGGGCTATGGCTACACCTTC. Protein: CASSSRGGYGYTF.

The rearrangement links TRBV4-1 to TRBJ2-3, with a possible D match to TRBD2 (6 bases). The CDR3 is made up of 15 amino acids. Germline V gene lookup returns CDR1 MGHRA and CDR2 YSYEKL. Between the trimmed V and J ends, which lost 0 bases and 8 bases, there was a span of 15 bases. The CDR3 loop reads CASSQDDRASVTQYF. The CDR3 DNA reads TGCGCCAGCAGCCAAGATGATAGGGCTAGCGTTACGCAGTATTTT.

In this sample, this clone turned up once. V usage is TRBV6-4 and J usage is TRBJ2-7; 13 nucleotides line up with TRBD2. The CDR3 length is 14 residues. In germline, CDR1 is MRHNA, CDR2 SNTAGT. V shed 4 bases and J 3 bases; nucleotides not matched to a gene: 0. CDR3 region: CASSGTSGGYEQYF. Written as DNA, the CDR3 is TGTGCCAGCAGTGGGACTAGCGGGGGCTACGAGCAGTACTTC.

This sequence joins TRBV18 and TRBJ2-3; TRBD1 or TRBD2 may be the D gene (5 bases each). The CDR3 is 16 residues long. CDR1 and CDR2 from the germline V gene are KGHSH and LQKENI. V lost 0 bases to trimming and J lost 1 base, with 11 bases between them. CDR3 amino acids: CASSPPRGSGTDTQYF. The CDR3 region has the DNA TGTGCCAGCTCACCACCGAGGGGTTCAGGCACAGATACGCAGTATTTT.

The rearrangement uses TRBV3-1 (or the pseudogene TRBV3-2) and TRBJ2-7, with unresolved D. Trimming removed 5 bases from V and 0 bases from J, with 20 bases in between. This CDR3 comprises 17 residues. CDR1 LGHDT and CDR2 YNNKEL come from the germline V gene (reference sequence). The CDR3 is CASSNTLVVGNSYEQYF. CDR3 DNA: TGTGCCAGCAGCAACACCCTGGTGGTAGGAAACTCCTACGAGCAGTACTTC.

The rearrangement links TRBV5-1 to TRBJ2-3; D might be TRBD2 (7 bases). The CDR3 runs 15 residues. Trimming took 0 bases from V and 4 from J, leaving 12 bases between them. Per the germline V gene, CDR1 is SGHRS and CDR2 is YFSETQ. CDR3 nucleotides: TGCGCCAGCAGCTTGGCGGGGGGCTGGGCAGATACGCAGTATTTT. Protein sequence: CASSLAGGWADTQYF.

The gene calls are TRBV6-5 and TRBJ1-5; no definite D call. The CDR3 is 13 residues long. V was trimmed by 6 bases and J by 5 bases, leaving 11 bases between them. Germline V gene lookup returns CDR1 MNHEY and CDR2 SVGAGI. As DNA, the CDR3 is TGTGCCAGCAGCCCCACTAGGGATCAGCCCCAGCATTTT. Encoded protein: CASSPTRDQPQHF.

The rearrangement joins TRBV6-5 to TRBJ1-2; no clear D gene. This CDR3 contains 13 residues. Germline V gene lookup returns CDR1 MNHEY and CDR2 SVGAGI. With 0 bases removed from V and 9 bases from J, the gap between germline ends came to 11 bases. DNA of the CDR3: TGTGCCAGCAGTTACTCGAGCCAGCTTAGCTACACCTTC. It encodes CASSYSSQLSYTF.

The chain combines TRBV19 with TRBJ1-5; D may be TRBD1 (5 bases). This CDR3 spans 16 amino acids. V was trimmed by 3 bases and J by 3 bases, leaving 15 bases between them. Germline V CDR1 and CDR2: LNHDA, SQIVND (reference sequence). The CDR3 DNA follows: TGTGCCAGTAGTATCGGGACCCAGGGATTCAATCAGCCCCAGCATTTT. Translation gives CASSIGTQGFNQPQHF. Filled out from reference TRBV19 and TRBJ1-5, the complete variable domain reads DGGITQSPKYLFRKEGQNVTLSCEQNLNHDAMYWYRQDPGQGLRLIYYSQIVNDFQKGDIAEGYSVSREKKESFPLTVTSAQKNPTAFYLCASSIGTQGFNQPQHFGDGTRLSIL.

The genes are TRBV2 and TRBJ1-4; D gene ambiguous. This CDR3 comprises 13 residues. CDR1 is SNHLY, CDR2 FYNNEI, per germline. V lost 5 bases to trimming and J lost 5 bases, with 9 bases between them. CDR3 DNA: TGTGCCAGCAGTTTCAGATACAATGAAAAACTGTTTTTT. Translation: CASSFRYNEKLFF.

J is TRBJ1-1 and V is TRBV29-1; D gene ambiguous. The CDR3 spans 13 residues. CDR1 SQVTM and CDR2 ANQGSEA come from the germline V gene. Trimming shortened V by 0 bases and J by 0 bases, and 5 bases separated the two germline ends. The CDR3 sequence: CSVEEQMNTEAFF. In nucleotides, the CDR3 is TGCAGCGTTGAAGAGCAAATGAACACTGAAGCTTTCTTT. Full variable domain (outside the CDR3, taken from reference TRBV29-1 and TRBJ1-1): SAVISQKPSRDICQRGTSLTIQCQVDSQVTMMFWYRQQPGQSLTLIATANQGSEATYESGFVIDKFPISRPNLTFSTLTVSNMSPEDSSIYLCSVEEQMNTEAFFGQGTRLTVV.

The chain couples TRBV7-2 to TRBJ1-4, with unresolved D. Germline CDR1 SGHTA, CDR2 FQGNSA. V was trimmed by 3 bases and J by 7 bases, leaving 12 bases between them. The CDR3 extends over 14 amino acids. The CDR3: CASSFLRSGEKLFF. The CDR3 coding sequence is TGTGCCAGCAGCTTTCTCAGGAGTGGTGAAAAACTGTTTTTT.

The chain employs TRBV14 and TRBJ2-7, with 10 bases identical to TRBD1. The CDR3 has 15 amino acids. Germline assignment: CDR1 SGHDN and CDR2 FVKESK. The ends lost 2 bases at V and 3 bases at J; junction bases unmatched: 4. CDR3 sequence reads: CASSQRTGGSYEQYF. As DNA, the CDR3 is TGTGCCAGCAGCCAACGGACAGGGGGGAGCTACGAGCAGTACTTC.

This clone was seen more than once but under ten times. The V call is TRBV7-9, the J call TRBJ1-2, with TRBD1 as a possible D gene (5 bases). V lost 5 bases to trimming and J lost 5 bases, with 18 bases between them. This CDR3 has 15 amino acids. Per germline, CDR1 SEHNR and CDR2 FQNEAQ (reference sequence). This CDR3 is CASSPSGGLGYGYTF. CDR3 nucleotide sequence: TGTGCCAGCAGCCCTTCTGGGGGTCTAGGGTATGGCTACACCTTC.

The chain uses TRBV6-6 and TRBJ2-5; 8 nucleotides match TRBD2. The CDR3 covers 15 residues. Germline loops: CDR1 MNHNY, CDR2 SVGAGI (reference sequence). V was pared by 0 bases and J by 4 bases, with 4 bases of the junction left unmatched. The CDR3 spells CASSYSTGGGETQYF. Written as DNA, the CDR3 is TGTGCCAGCAGTTACTCGACCGGGGGGGGAGAGACCCAGTACTTC.

The chain joins TRBV28 to TRBJ1-4, with TRBD1 matching over 7 bases. The J segment lost 3 bases and the V segment lost 6 bases, leaving 7 bases of the junction unmatched. The CDR3 is made up of 15 amino acids. The germline V gene has CDR1 MDHEN and CDR2 SYDVKM. CDR3 DNA sequence: TGTGCCAGCAGATTTACAGGGGCTGCTAATGAAAAACTGTTTTTT. Translated: CASRFTGAANEKLFF.

The chain recombines TRBV5-5 with TRBJ2-3; tentative D call: TRBD1 (5 bases). V shed 7 bases and J shed 8 bases, with 14 bases lying between them. The CDR3 runs to 12 residues. Germline CDR1 reads SGHKS; CDR2 reads YYEKEE (reference sequence). The DNA of the CDR3 is TGTGCCAGCGAACTGGTGGGGCTTACGCAGTATTTT. Translation gives CASELVGLTQYF.

The rearrangement uses TRBV29-1 and TRBJ1-2; D unresolved. The V end lost 6 bases, the J end lost 1 base, and 12 bases lay between the germline ends. Germline values: CDR1 SQVTM, CDR2 ANQGSEA. The CDR3 runs to 13 residues. In nucleotides, the CDR3 is TGCAGCGTCTACCCTACGGGTAACTATGGCTACACCTTC. Its translation: CSVYPTGNYGYTF.